Listed below are T cell receptor beta chains from one sample, sequenced in a study of blood T cell repertoires in COVID-19. Profiling relied on immunoSEQ multiplex PCR, and the TCRdb table lists in-frame clones only, not all of them. The table has about 280,000 clones, roughly 85% seen once. The sample consisted of PBMCs or T cells enriched from blood (not recorded which). The origin of the receptors is a man aged 40-49 years who had been exposed to COVID-19. Each CDR3 is given with its conserved first and last residue. D genes are given only for firm matches. Expanded clones get a size class; other rows say once, few or many, or leave the size out.

d_call,v_call,clone_size,cdr3_length,j_call,cdr3_nt,cdr3_aa
TRBD1,TRBV24-1,NA,14,TRBJ2-1,TGTGCCACCGGTGGGACAGGGGATTACGGTGAGCAGTTCTTC,CATGGTGDYGEQFF
TRBD1,TRBV5-1,NA,12,TRBJ1-1,TGCGCCAGCCGGACAGGCTTCACTGAAGCTTTCTTT,CASRTGFTEAFF
NA,TRBV5-6,NA,12,TRBJ1-1,TGTGCCAGCAGCTTAGGGGACACTGAAGCTTTCTTT,CASSLGDTEAFF
NA,TRBV6-5,NA,15,TRBJ2-1,TGTGCCAGCAGTTTGGCGGGGTGGGGGTACAATGAGCAGTTCTTC,CASSLAGWGYNEQFF
TRBD1,TRBV24-1,few,17,TRBJ1-5,TGTGCCACCAGTGATGGGACAGGGGCATTTAGCAATCAGCCCCAGCATTTT,CATSDGTGAFSNQPQHF
TRBD2,TRBV24-1,NA,18,TRBJ2-5,TGTGCCACCAGTGACGGGCTAGCGGGAGGGCCAGGTGGGGAGACCCAGTACTTC,CATSDGLAGGPGGETQYF
NA,TRBV30,NA,16,TRBJ2-7,TGTGCCTGGAGTACTCCGTCCCCCTTGGCGGCCTACGAGCAGTACTTC,CAWSTPSPLAAYEQYF
NA,TRBV6-1,NA,18,TRBJ1-3,TGTGCCAGCAGTGAAAGGAGGGCAGCGGGTTTTGTTGGAAACACCATATATTTT,CASSERRAAGFVGNTIYF
NA,TRBV7-9,NA,15,TRBJ2-2,TGTGCCAGCAGCTTCGACTATGACGAGACCGGGGAGCTGTTTTTT,CASSFDYDETGELFF
NA,TRBV27,NA,13,TRBJ1-2,TGTGCCAGCAGTTTAGGAGCTAACTATGGCTACACCTTC,CASSLGANYGYTF
TRBD2,TRBV29-1,NA,14,TRBJ2-1,TGCAGCGTTGAGAAGAGCGGGAGGGCCGAAGAGCAGTTCTTC,CSVEKSGRAEEQFF
TRBD2,TRBV7-3,NA,15,TRBJ2-3,TGTGCCAGCAGTTTAGCGGGAGACCCCACAGATACGCAGTATTTT,CASSLAGDPTDTQYF
NA,TRBV11-3,NA,17,TRBJ1-1,TGTGCCAGCAGCCGAGGGAGGGGTAATAGAGTGGACACTGAAGCTTTCTTT,CASSRGRGNRVDTEAFF
NA,TRBV7-3,NA,15,TRBJ2-5,TGTGCCAGCAGCTTGGACAGAGGGCCCCAAGAGACCCAGTACTTC,CASSLDRGPQETQYF
NA,TRBV7-3,NA,15,TRBJ2-2,TGTGCCAGCAGCTTGAGCCCTTTAGCGGCCGGGGAGCTGTTTTTT,CASSLSPLAAGELFF
NA,TRBV4-2,NA,15,TRBJ2-7,TGTGCCAGCAGCCCAGGGGAGATAAGATCCTACGAGCAGTACTTC,CASSPGEIRSYEQYF
TRBD1,TRBV5-1,NA,16,TRBJ2-6,TGCGCCAGCAGCATGGGGACAGGGTCTGGGGCCAACGTCCTGACTTTC,CASSMGTGSGANVLTF
TRBD2,TRBV3-1/TRBV3-2,NA,18,TRBJ2-7,TGTGCCAGCAGCCAAGGATGGGCTAGCGGGAGCGGGGGATACGAGCAGTACTTC,CASSQGWASGSGGYEQYF
NA,TRBV11-2,NA,13,TRBJ1-5,TGTGCCAGCAGCTTCGCGTTTGATCAGCCCCAGCATTTT,CASSFAFDQPQHF